This T cell receptor (beta chain) is from a study of OX40 agonist ivuxolimab in advanced cancers. Overall study results and limits: Certain nonresponders additionally had low normalized T-cell clonal expansion.

Profiling relied on immunoSEQ multiplex PCR, and the TCRdb table lists in-frame clones only, not all of them. This table has roughly 13,000 clones, approximately 94% appearing once. Germline loops: CDR1 WNHNN, CDR2 SYGVQD (reference sequence). Trimming left V 2 bases short and J 6 bases short, with 14 bases between. The CDR3 consists of 15 residues. Notes on this clone: The target antigen is unknown.

Sequenced material: CD4+ or CD8+ T cells sorted from blood, taken in a trial of the OX40 agonist ivuxolimab. The clonotype originates from an adult with an advanced solid tumor such as melanoma, head and neck, liver or kidney cancer. V usage is TRBV10-1 and J usage is TRBJ2-1; D unresolved. The CDR3 spells CASSEVATKTNEQFF. CDR3 in DNA: TGCGCCAGCAGTGAGGTCGCCACCAAGACCAATGAGCAGTTCTTC.